The clone carrying this T cell receptor beta chain has more than one count but fewer than ten. Its specificity is not known. The data belong to a study of T-cell reconstitution after alpha-beta-depleted transplantation in children. General study results and limits: In some patients, recipient T cells and intrathymic progenitors surviving conditioning explained high day-60 diversity. After one year, T-cell counts and TCRbeta diversity mostly came from new T cells. Alpha-beta T cells about two months after transplant reportedly derived from several hundred expanded graft clones.

TCRbeta library construction was performed incorporating unique molecular identifiers. TCRdb re-called the PCR reads with MiXCR, one entry per CDR3 protein. The table includes 500,000 to 650,000 distinct CDR3 sequences, around 13% detected once. The TCR was taken from a male patient younger than 18 who had a stem cell transplant for acute myeloid leukemia, so the T cells may come from the graft donor. The sequencing used PBMCs, mostly from graft donor cells, collected 360 days after TCRalphabeta/CD19-depleted stem cell transplant.

CDR3 DNA sequence: TGCAGCGTTGAAGTCCCCTGGGTCAGCTACAATGAGCAGTTCTTC. This gives the protein CSVEVPWVSYNEQFF. The gene calls are TRBV29-1 and TRBJ2-1; D unresolved. V was trimmed by 1 base and J by 3 bases, leaving 13 bases between them. The CDR3 has 15 amino acids. Germline lookup yields CDR1 SQVTM and CDR2 ANQGSEA.